The 23 T cell receptor beta chains given below trace back to one sample, sequenced in a study of OX40 agonist ivuxolimab in advanced cancers. Assay: immunoSEQ multiplex PCR; the TCRdb copy retains only in-frame clones and omits some. The sample contains 94,000 or so clones, 80% to 90% of which appear only once. The source was CD4+ or CD8+ T cells sorted from blood, collected in a trial of the OX40 agonist ivuxolimab. The receptor set was obtained from an adult with an advanced solid tumor such as melanoma, head and neck, liver or kidney cancer.

The J gene is TRBJ1-3, the V gene TRBV6-1; 9 bases map to TRBD1. CDR3 size: 14 residues. Germline trimming cut 11 bases from V and 2 bases from J; bases unmatched to any gene: 7. Germline CDR1 MNHNS, CDR2 SASEGT. For the CDR3, the DNA is TGTGCCGGCTCCGGGACAGGGACTGGAAACACCATATATTTT. Its protein product is CAGSGTGTGNTIYF.

This clone has a handful of counts. The rearrangement uses TRBV5-4 and TRBJ1-6; D is ambiguous. CDR1 is SGHNT and CDR2 is YYREEE in the germline V gene (reference sequence). The V gene lost 3 bases and the J gene lost 0 bases, with 10 bases spanning the gap. The CDR3 is 16 amino acids. The CDR3 here is CASSSPGSSYNSPLHF. The DNA for the CDR3 is TGTGCCAGCAGCTCCCCGGGGAGCTCCTATAATTCACCCCTCCACTTT.

The J gene is TRBJ2-5, the V gene TRBV5-1, with D perhaps being TRBD1 or TRBD2 (5 bases each). CDR3 size: 14 residues. The V end was cut by 2 bases, the J end by 5 bases, with 13 bases between. Germline CDR1 reads SGHRS; CDR2 reads YFSETQ. The DNA of the CDR3 is TGCGCCAGCAGCTTCAAAGGGTGGGGGGAGACCCAGTACTTC. Translation gives CASSFKGWGETQYF. The full variable domain, with the rest looked up from reference TRBV5-1 and TRBJ2-5, is KAGVTQTPRYLIKTRGQQVTLSCSPISGHRSVSWYQQTPGQGLQFLFEYFSETQRNKGNFPGRFSGRQFSNSRSEMNVSTLELGDSALYLCASSFKGWGETQYFGPGTRLLVL.

Concerning this clone: Other DNA sequences in the same sample also yield this CDR3. This rearrangement joins TRBV7-2 to TRBJ1-2; D might be TRBD1 (6 bases). The V end lost 2 bases, the J end lost 2 bases, and 6 bases lay between the germline ends. CDR3 length: 13 amino acids. Germline CDR1 SGHTA, CDR2 FQGNSA. CDR3 protein: CASSLQGNYGYTF. CDR3 DNA: TGTGCCAGCAGCTTACAGGGGAACTATGGCTACACCTTC.

This sequence joins TRBV5-4 and TRBJ2-1; 7 nucleotides agree with TRBD1. V shed 0 bases and J 8 bases; nucleotides not matched to a gene: 8. CDR3 length: 15 amino acids. Germline CDR1 SGHNT, CDR2 YYREEE (reference sequence). Here the CDR3 DNA reads TGTGCCAGCAGCTTGGGACAGGGATTGAGTGATGAGCAGTTCTTC. Translation: CASSLGQGLSDEQFF.

The rearrangement joins TRBV5-1 to TRBJ1-6; D call uncertain. The CDR3 runs to 13 residues. CDR1 SGHRS and CDR2 YFSETQ come from the germline V gene. Trimming took off 0 bases at V and 10 bases at J, with 8 bases between the two ends. The CDR3 DNA sequence: TGCGCCAGCAGCTTGGCCGGGAGGTCACCCCTCCACTTT. Its translation: CASSLAGRSPLHF.

This sequence joins TRBV11-2 and TRBJ2-3; no definite D call. The CDR3 is 16 amino acids. CDR1 is SGHAT, CDR2 FQNNGV, per germline. The V and J ends lost 1 base and 0 bases respectively, with 11 bases between them. Written as DNA, the CDR3 is TGTGCCAGCAGCTTAGGGGCAAGCTTGAGCACAGATACGCAGTATTTT. This codes for CASSLGASLSTDTQYF.

The rearrangement uses TRBV11-1 and TRBJ2-5, with 7 bases lining up with TRBD2. The CDR3 spans 15 residues. Unmatched junction bases numbered 11, after V lost 5 bases and J lost 5 bases. CDR1 and CDR2 (germline): SGHAT, FQDESV (reference sequence). CDR3 DNA sequence: TGTGCCAGCAGCCCAACTAGGGAGGGAGGGGAGACCCAGTACTTC. Its protein product is CASSPTREGGETQYF.

This clone was seen more than once but under ten times. The J gene is TRBJ1-2, the V gene TRBV6-5; maybe TRBD1 (6 bases). V was trimmed by 6 bases and J by 2 bases, leaving 13 bases between them. Germline V CDR1 and CDR2: MNHEY, SVGAGI. This CDR3 contains 14 residues. The DNA for the CDR3 is TGTGCCAGCAGACGCGGACAGACAAACTATGGCTACACCTTC. It yields the protein CASRRGQTNYGYTF.

The chain recombines TRBV28 with TRBJ2-1; D not certain. The CDR3 has 14 residues. Per the germline V gene, CDR1 is MDHEN and CDR2 is SYDVKM. V dropped 6 bases and J dropped 1 base, with 10 bases sitting between them. This CDR3 is CASRSSPSYNEQFF. CDR3 sequence (DNA): TGTGCCAGCAGGAGTAGCCCTTCCTACAATGAGCAGTTCTTC.

The chain combines TRBV7-2 with TRBJ2-5, with 10 bases that match TRBD2. The V gene's germline CDR1 is SGHTA and CDR2 FQGNSA. The CDR3 runs to 15 residues. The ends lost 1 base at V and 4 bases at J; junction bases unmatched: 3. The CDR3 is CASSLEASGGETQYF. The CDR3 DNA is TGTGCCAGCAGCTTAGAAGCTAGCGGGGGAGAGACCCAGTACTTC. The whole variable domain, filled in from reference TRBV7-2 and TRBJ2-5, reads GAGVSQSPSNKVTEKGKDVELRCDPISGHTALYWYRQSLGQGLEFLIYFQGNSAPDKSGLPSDRFSAERTGGSVSTLTIQRTQQEDSAVYLCASSLEASGGETQYFGPGTRLLVL.

This clone was observed a handful of times. The CDR3 nucleotides are TGTGCCACCAAACAGGGATGGGCGATGAACACTGAAGCTTTCTTT. Its translation: CATKQGWAMNTEAFF. The chain employs TRBV2 and TRBJ1-1; perhaps TRBD1 as D (6 bases). CDR1 is SNHLY, CDR2 FYNNEI, per germline. The CDR3 sequence is 15 residues long. V was pared by 10 bases and J by 0 bases, with 18 bases between. The complete variable domain, with remaining parts taken from reference TRBV2 and TRBJ1-1, reads EPEVTQTPSHQVTQMGQEVILRCVPISNHLYFYWYRQILGQKVEFLVSFYNNEISEKSEIFDDQFSVERPDGSNFTLKIRSTKLEDSAMYFCATKQGWAMNTEAFFGQGTRLTVV.

V and J are TRBV5-1 and TRBJ1-1; 9 bases line up with TRBD1. Germline loops: CDR1 SGHRS, CDR2 YFSETQ. CDR3 length: 15 residues. With V trimmed by 2 bases and J by 4 bases, 6 bases remained unmatched. CDR3 DNA: TGCGCCAGCAGCTTAGGGGACAGGGCCGCCACTGAAGCTTTCTTT. Its protein product is CASSLGDRAATEAFF.

The chain has TRBV4-3 and TRBJ2-2; D not resolved. The CDR3 contains 13 residues. Trimming left V 1 base short and J 5 bases short, with 5 bases between. The germline CDR1 and CDR2 sequences are LGHNA and YSLEER. CDR3 loop: CASSQAGTGELFF. The CDR3 bases are TGCGCCAGCAGCCAAGCTGGTACCGGGGAGCTGTTTTTT.

J is TRBJ1-3 and V is TRBV7-2; 8 nucleotides align to TRBD1. Unmatched junction bases numbered 7, after V lost 5 bases and J lost 4 bases. This CDR3 has 15 residues. Germline lookup yields CDR1 SGHTA and CDR2 FQGNSA. CDR3 in amino acids: CASSPGGAGGNTIYF. As DNA, the CDR3 is TGTGCCAGCAGCCCAGGGGGCGCGGGAGGAAACACCATATATTTT. The full variable domain, completed using reference TRBV7-2 and TRBJ1-3, is GAGVSQSPSNKVTEKGKDVELRCDPISGHTALYWYRQSLGQGLEFLIYFQGNSAPDKSGLPSDRFSAERTGGSVSTLTIQRTQQEDSAVYLCASSPGGAGGNTIYFGEGSWLTVV.

The rearrangement uses TRBV5-6 and TRBJ2-5; D is undetermined. The CDR3 has 15 residues. V was trimmed by 4 bases and J by 2 bases, leaving 15 bases between them. Per the germline V gene, CDR1 is SGHDT and CDR2 is YYEEEE. The CDR3 loop reads CASSRQQTLQETQYF. The CDR3 DNA is TGTGCCAGCAGCCGCCAACAGACTTTACAAGAGACCCAGTACTTC.

The V call is TRBV19, the J call TRBJ1-5, with 8 bases aligning to TRBD1. V gave up 7 bases and J gave up 2 bases; unmatched junction bases: 7. The CDR3 extends over 15 amino acids. The germline V gene has CDR1 LNHDA and CDR2 SQIVND (reference sequence). In nucleotides, the CDR3 is TGTGCCAGTAACAGGGGGGATAGAGGCAATCAGCCCCAGCATTTT. Amino acid sequence: CASNRGDRGNQPQHF.

V is TRBV11-2 and J is TRBJ1-1, with D perhaps matching TRBD1 (5 bases). Germline V gives CDR1 SGHAT, CDR2 FQNNGV. The V end was cut by 0 bases, the J end by 0 bases, with 20 bases between. The CDR3 runs to 19 residues. The CDR3 loop is CASSLDVFGVGPMNTEAFF. The CDR3, as DNA: TGTGCCAGCAGCTTAGATGTCTTTGGGGTGGGACCCATGAACACTGAAGCTTTCTTT.

This clone was seen a few times. CDR3 nucleotides: TGCGCCAGCAGCTTGCTGGCAGGGTCGGACACCGGGGAGCTGTTTTTT. Encoded protein: CASSLLAGSDTGELFF. The chain is built from TRBV5-1 and TRBJ2-2; TRBD1 might be the D (5 bases). Trimming shortened V by 1 base and J by 3 bases, and 13 bases separated the two germline ends. Germline V lookup: CDR1 SGHRS, CDR2 YFSETQ. There are 16 residues in the CDR3.

This chain links TRBV10-3 with TRBJ2-5, with 11 positions matching TRBD1. The CDR3 runs to 15 residues. J was trimmed by 3 bases and V by 7 bases; bases with no gene match: 7. Germline values: CDR1 ENHRY, CDR2 SYGVKD. The CDR3 DNA follows: TGTGCCATCAAACCGGGACAGGGGGTGGAAGAGACCCAGTACTTC. As protein: CAIKPGQGVEETQYF.

The chain links TRBV2 to TRBJ1-1, with 7 bases aligning to TRBD1. Germline assignment: CDR1 SNHLY and CDR2 FYNNEI. This CDR3 spans 14 amino acids. After removal of 4 bases from V and 3 bases from J, the junction contained 5 bases not matched to a gene. CDR3 nucleotides: TGTGCCAGCAGTGCTTCCAGGGGGTACACTGAAGCTTTCTTT. This sequence encodes CASSASRGYTEAFF. The full variable domain, in which reference TRBV2 and TRBJ1-1 provide the parts outside the CDR3, is EPEVTQTPSHQVTQMGQEVILRCVPISNHLYFYWYRQILGQKVEFLVSFYNNEISEKSEIFDDQFSVERPDGSNFTLKIRSTKLEDSAMYFCASSASRGYTEAFFGQGTRLTVV.

The rearrangement uses TRBV6-6 and TRBJ1-2, with 8 bases identical to TRBD1. V was pared by 2 bases and J by 3 bases, with 5 bases of the junction left unmatched. The germline gives CDR1 MNHNY, CDR2 SVGAGI (reference sequence). The CDR3 is 15 amino acids. This CDR3 reads CASSYETGVDYGYTF. CDR3 in DNA: TGTGCCAGCAGTTACGAGACAGGGGTAGACTATGGCTACACCTTC.

The chain combines TRBV9 with TRBJ2-3; possibly TRBD1 for D (6 bases). The germline V gene has CDR1 SGDLS and CDR2 YYNGEE. V shed 2 bases and J shed 3 bases, with 10 bases lying between them. This CDR3 is 14 amino acids long. Written as DNA, the CDR3 is TGTGCCAGCAGCGTTGGACAGAGGACAGATACGCAGTATTTT. This codes for CASSVGQRTDTQYF.